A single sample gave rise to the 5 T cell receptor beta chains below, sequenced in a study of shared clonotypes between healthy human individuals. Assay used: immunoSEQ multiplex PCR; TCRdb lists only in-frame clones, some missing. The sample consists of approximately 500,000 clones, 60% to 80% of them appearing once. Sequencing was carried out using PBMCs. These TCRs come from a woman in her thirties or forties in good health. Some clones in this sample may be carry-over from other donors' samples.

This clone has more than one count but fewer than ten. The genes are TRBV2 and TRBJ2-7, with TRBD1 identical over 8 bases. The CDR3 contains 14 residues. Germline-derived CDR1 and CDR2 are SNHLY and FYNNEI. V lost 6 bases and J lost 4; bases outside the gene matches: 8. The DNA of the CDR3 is TGTGCCAGCAGCGCTCAGGGGGCGTTGTACGAGCAGTACTTC. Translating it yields CASSAQGALYEQYF.

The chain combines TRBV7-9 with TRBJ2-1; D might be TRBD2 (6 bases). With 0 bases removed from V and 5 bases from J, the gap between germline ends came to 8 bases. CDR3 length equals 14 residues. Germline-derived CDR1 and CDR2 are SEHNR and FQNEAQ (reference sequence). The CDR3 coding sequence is TGTGCCAGCAGCTTAGCGGGGGGAAACAATGAGCAGTTCTTC. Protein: CASSLAGGNNEQFF.

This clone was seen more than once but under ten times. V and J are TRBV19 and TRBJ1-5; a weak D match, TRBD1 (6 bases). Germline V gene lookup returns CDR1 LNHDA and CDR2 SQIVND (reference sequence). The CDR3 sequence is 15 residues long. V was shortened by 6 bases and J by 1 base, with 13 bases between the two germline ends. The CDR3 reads CASRVDRTSNQPQHF. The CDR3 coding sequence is TGTGCCAGTAGGGTCGACAGGACAAGCAATCAGCCCCAGCATTTT.

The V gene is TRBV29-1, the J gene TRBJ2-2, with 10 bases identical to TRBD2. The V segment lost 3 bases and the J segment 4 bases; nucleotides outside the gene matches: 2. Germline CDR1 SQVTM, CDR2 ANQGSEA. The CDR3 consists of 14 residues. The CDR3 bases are TGCAGCGTTGATGCTAGCGGGAGCACCGGGGAGCTGTTTTTT. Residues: CSVDASGSTGELFF.

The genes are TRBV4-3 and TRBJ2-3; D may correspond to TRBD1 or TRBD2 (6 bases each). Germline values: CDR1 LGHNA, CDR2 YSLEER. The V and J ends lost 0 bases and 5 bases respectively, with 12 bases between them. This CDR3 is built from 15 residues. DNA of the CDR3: TGCGCCAGCAGCCAAGATGGGGGGCAAGGAGATACGCAGTATTTT. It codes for CASSQDGGQGDTQYF.